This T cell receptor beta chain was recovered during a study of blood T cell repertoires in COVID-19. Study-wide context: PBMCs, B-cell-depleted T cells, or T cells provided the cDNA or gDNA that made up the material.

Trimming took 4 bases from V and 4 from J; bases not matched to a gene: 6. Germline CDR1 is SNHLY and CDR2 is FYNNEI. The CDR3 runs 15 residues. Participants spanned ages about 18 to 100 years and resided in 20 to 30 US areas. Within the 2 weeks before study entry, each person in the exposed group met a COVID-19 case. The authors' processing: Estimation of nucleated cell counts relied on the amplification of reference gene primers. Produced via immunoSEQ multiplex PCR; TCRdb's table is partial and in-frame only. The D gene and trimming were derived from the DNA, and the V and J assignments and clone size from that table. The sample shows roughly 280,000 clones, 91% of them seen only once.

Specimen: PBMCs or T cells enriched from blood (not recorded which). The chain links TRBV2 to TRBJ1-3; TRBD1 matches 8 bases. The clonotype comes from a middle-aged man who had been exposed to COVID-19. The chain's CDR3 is CASSVGQGYGNTIYF. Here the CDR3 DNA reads TGTGCCAGCAGTGTAGGACAGGGATACGGAAACACCATATATTTT.